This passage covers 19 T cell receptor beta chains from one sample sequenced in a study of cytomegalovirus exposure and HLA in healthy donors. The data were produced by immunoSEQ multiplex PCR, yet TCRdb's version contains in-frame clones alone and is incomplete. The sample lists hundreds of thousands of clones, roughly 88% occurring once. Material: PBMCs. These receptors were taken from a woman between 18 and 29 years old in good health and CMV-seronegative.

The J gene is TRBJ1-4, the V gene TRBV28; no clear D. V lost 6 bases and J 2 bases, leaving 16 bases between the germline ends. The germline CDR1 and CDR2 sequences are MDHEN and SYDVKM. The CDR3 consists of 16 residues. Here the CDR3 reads CASSPRIWRTNEKLFF. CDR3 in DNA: TGTGCCAGCAGCCCCCGGATTTGGCGGACTAATGAAAAACTGTTTTTT.

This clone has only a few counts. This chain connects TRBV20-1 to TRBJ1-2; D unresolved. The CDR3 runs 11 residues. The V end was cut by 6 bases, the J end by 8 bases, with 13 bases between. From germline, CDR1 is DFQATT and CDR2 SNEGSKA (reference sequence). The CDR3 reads CSALHARGYTF. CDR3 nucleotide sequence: TGCAGTGCCCTCCATGCTCGGGGCTACACCTTC.

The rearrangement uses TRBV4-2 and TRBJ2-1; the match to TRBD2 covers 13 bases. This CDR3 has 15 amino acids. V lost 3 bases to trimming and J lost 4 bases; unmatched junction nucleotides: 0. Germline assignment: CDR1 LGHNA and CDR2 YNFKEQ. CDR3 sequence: CASSQGLAGYNEQFF. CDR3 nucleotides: TGTGCCAGCAGCCAGGGACTAGCGGGGTACAATGAGCAGTTCTTC.

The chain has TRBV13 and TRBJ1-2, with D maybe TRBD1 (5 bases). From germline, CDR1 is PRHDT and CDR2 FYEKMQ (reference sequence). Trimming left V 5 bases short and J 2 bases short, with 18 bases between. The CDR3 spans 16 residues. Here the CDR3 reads CASSPRGDGGNYGYTF. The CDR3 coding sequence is TGTGCCAGCAGCCCTAGGGGAGACGGGGGGAACTATGGCTACACCTTC.

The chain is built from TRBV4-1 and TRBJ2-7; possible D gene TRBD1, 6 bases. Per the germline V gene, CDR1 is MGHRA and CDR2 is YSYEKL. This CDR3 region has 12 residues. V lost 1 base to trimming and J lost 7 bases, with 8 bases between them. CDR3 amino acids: CASSQVTGEQYF. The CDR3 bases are TGCGCCAGCAGCCAAGTTACAGGGGAGCAGTACTTC.

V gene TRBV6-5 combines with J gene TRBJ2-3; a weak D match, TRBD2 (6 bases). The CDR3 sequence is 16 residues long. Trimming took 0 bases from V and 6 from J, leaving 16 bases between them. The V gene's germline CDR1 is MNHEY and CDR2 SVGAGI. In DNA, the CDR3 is TGTGCCAGCAGTTACTCGCGGGGCGTTTACGGGGATACGCAGTATTTT. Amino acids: CASSYSRGVYGDTQYF.

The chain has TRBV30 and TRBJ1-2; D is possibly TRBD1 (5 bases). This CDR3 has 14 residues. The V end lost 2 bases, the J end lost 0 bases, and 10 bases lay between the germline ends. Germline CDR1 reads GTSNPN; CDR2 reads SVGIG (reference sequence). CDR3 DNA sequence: TGTGCCTGGAGTAGACCAGGGACTAACTATGGCTACACCTTC. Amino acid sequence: CAWSRPGTNYGYTF.

The DNA for the CDR3 is TGTGCCAGCAGTTACGGTCAGGGCCAAGATACGCAGTATTTT. It is translated as CASSYGQGQDTQYF. This sequence joins TRBV6-5 and TRBJ2-3; a weak D match, TRBD1 (5 bases). V was cut by 2 bases and J by 5 bases, with 11 bases left in between. The CDR3 totals 14 residues. Germline-derived CDR1 and CDR2 are MNHEY and SVGAGI.

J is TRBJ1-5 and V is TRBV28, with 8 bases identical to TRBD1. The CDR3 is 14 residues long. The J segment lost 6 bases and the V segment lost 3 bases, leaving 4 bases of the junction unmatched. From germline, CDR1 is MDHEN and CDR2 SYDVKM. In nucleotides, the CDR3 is TGTGCCAGCAGTTTGATACAGGGGGGTCAGCCCCAGCATTTT. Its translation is CASSLIQGGQPQHF.

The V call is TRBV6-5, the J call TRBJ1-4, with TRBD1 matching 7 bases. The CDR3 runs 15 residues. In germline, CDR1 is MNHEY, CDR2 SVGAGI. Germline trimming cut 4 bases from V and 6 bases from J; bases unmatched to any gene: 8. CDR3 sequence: CASSLTGAADEKLFF. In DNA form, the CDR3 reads TGTGCCAGCAGTTTAACAGGGGCCGCGGATGAAAAACTGTTTTTT.

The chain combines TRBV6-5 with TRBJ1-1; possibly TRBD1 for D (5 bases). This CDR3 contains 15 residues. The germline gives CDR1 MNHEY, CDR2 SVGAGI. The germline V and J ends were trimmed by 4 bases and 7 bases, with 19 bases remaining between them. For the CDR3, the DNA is TGTGCCAGCAGTTCTCACGGAGCAGGGAAGGGTGAAGCTTTCTTT. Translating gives CASSSHGAGKGEAFF.

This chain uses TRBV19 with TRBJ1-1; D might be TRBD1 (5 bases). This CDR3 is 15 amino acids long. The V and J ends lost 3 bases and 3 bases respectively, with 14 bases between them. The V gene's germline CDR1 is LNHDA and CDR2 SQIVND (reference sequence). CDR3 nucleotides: TGTGCCAGTAGTATCAAGAAGGGGAAGGACACTGAAGCTTTCTTT. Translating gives CASSIKKGKDTEAFF. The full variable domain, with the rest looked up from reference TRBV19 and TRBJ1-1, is DGGITQSPKYLFRKEGQNVTLSCEQNLNHDAMYWYRQDPGQGLRLIYYSQIVNDFQKGDIAEGYSVSREKKESFPLTVTSAQKNPTAFYLCASSIKKGKDTEAFFGQGTRLTVV.

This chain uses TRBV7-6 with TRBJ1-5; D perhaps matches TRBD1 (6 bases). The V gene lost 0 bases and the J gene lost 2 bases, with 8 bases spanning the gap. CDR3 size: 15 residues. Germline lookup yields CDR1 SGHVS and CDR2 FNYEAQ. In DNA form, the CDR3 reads TGTGCCAGCAGCTTAGCCAGGGGCGGCAATCAGCCCCAGCATTTT. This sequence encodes CASSLARGGNQPQHF.

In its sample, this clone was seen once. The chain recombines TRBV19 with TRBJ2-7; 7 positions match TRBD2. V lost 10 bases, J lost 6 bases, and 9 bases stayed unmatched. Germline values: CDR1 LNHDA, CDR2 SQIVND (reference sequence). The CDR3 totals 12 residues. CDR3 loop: CATLGLVGEQYF. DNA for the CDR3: TGTGCCACCCTCGGACTAGTCGGCGAGCAGTACTTC.

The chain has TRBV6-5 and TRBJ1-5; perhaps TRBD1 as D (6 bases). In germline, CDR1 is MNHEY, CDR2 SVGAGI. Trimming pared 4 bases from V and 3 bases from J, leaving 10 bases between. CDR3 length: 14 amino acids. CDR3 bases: TGTGCCAGCAGTTCAGGGGCCCCCAATCAGCCCCAGCATTTT. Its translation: CASSSGAPNQPQHF.

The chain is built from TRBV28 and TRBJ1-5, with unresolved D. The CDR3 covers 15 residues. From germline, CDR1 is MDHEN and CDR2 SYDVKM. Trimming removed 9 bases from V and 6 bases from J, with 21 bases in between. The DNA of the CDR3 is TGTGCCAGTCTTCTGGTATTAGACTCTGGTCAGCCCCAGCATTTT. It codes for CASLLVLDSGQPQHF.

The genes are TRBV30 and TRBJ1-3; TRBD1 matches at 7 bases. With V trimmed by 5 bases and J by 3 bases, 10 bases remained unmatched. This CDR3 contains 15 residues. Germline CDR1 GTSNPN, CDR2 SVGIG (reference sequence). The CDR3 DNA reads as TGTGCCTGGGGTCGGGACAGCAGGCTTGGAAACACCATATATTTT. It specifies CAWGRDSRLGNTIYF.

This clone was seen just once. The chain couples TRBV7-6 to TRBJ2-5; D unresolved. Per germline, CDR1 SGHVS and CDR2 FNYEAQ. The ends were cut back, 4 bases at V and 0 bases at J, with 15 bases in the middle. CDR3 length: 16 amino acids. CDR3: CASSSEEGLYQETQYF. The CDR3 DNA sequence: TGTGCCAGCAGCTCAGAGGAAGGTCTGTACCAAGAGACCCAGTACTTC.

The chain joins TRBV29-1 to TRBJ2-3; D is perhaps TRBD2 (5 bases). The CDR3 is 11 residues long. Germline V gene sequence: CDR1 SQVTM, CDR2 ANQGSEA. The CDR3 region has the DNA TGCAGTACGGGGAGCACAGATACGCAGTATTTT. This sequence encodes CSTGSTDTQYF.